This TCR beta chain was identified in a study of T cells after yellow fever vaccination. The ends were cut back, 4 bases at V and 0 bases at J, with 16 bases in the middle. In germline, CDR1 is SGHAT, CDR2 FQNNGV. The CDR3 sequence is 17 residues long. Findings of the study overall: Peaking faster, on day 5 versus 15, the secondary response was nonetheless weaker. Clones from primary vaccination mostly reappeared after the booster (around 97% CD4, approximately 88% CD8). Abundant clonotypes from the bulk population could get into FACS-sorted repertoires as contaminants.

This clonotype was recorded many times. No antigen is known for it. 5'RACE template switching added a universal primer site and UMIs to TCR cDNA. Via MiXCR, TCRdb re-called the 5' RACE reads, giving one row per CDR3 protein. The sample holds around 310,000 distinct CDR3 sequences, approximately 4% seen once. The J gene is TRBJ2-1, the V gene TRBV11-2; D is perhaps TRBD2 (5 bases). The sample in question was PBMCs, obtained 15 days after the yellow fever booster vaccination. The TCR sequence derives from a young man who received the YFV17D yellow fever vaccine. CDR3 residues: CASSSGSGPYSYNEQFF. The CDR3, as DNA: TGTGCCAGCAGCTCTGGGAGTGGGCCCTACTCCTACAATGAGCAGTTCTTC.